This entry concerns a single T cell receptor beta chain. This sample was included in a study of cytomegalovirus exposure and HLA in healthy donors. V trimming: 0 bases; J trimming: 3 bases; junction bases outside the gene matches: 7. CDR3 length: 16 amino acids. Germline CDR1 reads SGHRS; CDR2 reads YFSETQ. Vbeta (60) and Jbeta (13) primers were used in the PCR. TCRdb's copy holds only in-frame clones and misses some; the assay was immunoSEQ multiplex PCR. The sample holds 140,000 or so clones, approximately 84% seen once. The specimen was PBMCs. This receptor was obtained from a woman aged 55-69 years in good health and CMV-seropositive. The rearrangement links TRBV5-1 to TRBJ2-7, with TRBD1 identical over 9 bases. CDR3 sequence: CASSLVPGQGDYEQYF. The CDR3 DNA sequence: TGCGCCAGCAGCTTGGTCCCGGGACAGGGAGACTACGAGCAGTACTTC.